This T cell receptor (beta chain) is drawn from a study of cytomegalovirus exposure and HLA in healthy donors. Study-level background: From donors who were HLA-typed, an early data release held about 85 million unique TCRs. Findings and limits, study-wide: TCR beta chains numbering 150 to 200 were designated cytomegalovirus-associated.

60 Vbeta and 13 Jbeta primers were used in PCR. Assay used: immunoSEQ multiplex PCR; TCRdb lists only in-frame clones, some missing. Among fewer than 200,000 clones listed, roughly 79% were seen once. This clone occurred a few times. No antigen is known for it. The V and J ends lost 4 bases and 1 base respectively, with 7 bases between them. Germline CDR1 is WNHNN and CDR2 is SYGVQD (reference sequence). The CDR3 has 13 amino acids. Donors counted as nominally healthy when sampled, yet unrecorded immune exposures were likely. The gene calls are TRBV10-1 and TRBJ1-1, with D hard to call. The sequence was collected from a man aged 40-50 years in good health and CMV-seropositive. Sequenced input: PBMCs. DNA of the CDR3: TGCGCCAGCAGTGCTGAGAGGAACACTGAAGCTTTCTTT. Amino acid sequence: CASSAERNTEAFF.